These T cell receptor beta chains were read from a single sample in a study of cytomegalovirus exposure and HLA in healthy donors. Assay: immunoSEQ multiplex PCR; the TCRdb copy retains only in-frame clones and omits some. The sample has 130,000 or so clones; roughly 78% are singletons. The sample was PBMCs. The receptors originated from a man between 18 and 29 years old in good health and CMV-seropositive. The CDR3 runs from the conserved cysteine through the conserved F or W. A D gene is named only where the DNA matches it firmly. Size values are once, few and many counts, or a class for expanded clones, and some rows have none.

>-|TRBV5-1|TRBJ1-1|-
TGCGCCAGCAGCCTAAACGGGGGGCACACTGAAGCTTTCTTT
CASSLNGGHTEAFF
>TRBD1|TRBV6-5|TRBJ2-7|once
TGTGCCAGCAGGGGGACAGGGGCGCAGGGCGAGCAGTACTTC
CASRGTGAQGEQYF
>-|TRBV21-1|TRBJ2-2|-
TGTGCCAGCATCCCCGGACTAGCGGGAGGGAAAAATGGCGGGGAGCTGTTTTTT
CASIPGLAGGKNGGELFF
>TRBD1|TRBV29-1|TRBJ2-7|few
TGCAGCGTTGAGGACAGGGACGAGCAGTACTTC
CSVEDRDEQYF
>-|TRBV27|TRBJ1-5|-
TGTGCCAGCAGGTTTGGGGGGGTGGGTCAGCCCCAGCATTTT
CASRFGGVGQPQHF
>-|TRBV2|TRBJ2-1|few
TGTGCCAGCAGTGAACAACAGTTCGGTTACAATGAGCAGTTCTTC
CASSEQQFGYNEQFF
>-|TRBV6-5|TRBJ1-1|-
TGTGCCAGCAGATCCTCTAACACTGAAGCTTTCTTT
CASRSSNTEAFF
>-|TRBV4-2|TRBJ1-2|-
TGTGCCAGCAGCCAAGAGCCAGGACAGAACTATGGCTACACCTTC
CASSQEPGQNYGYTF
>-|TRBV19|TRBJ1-2|-
TGTGCCAGTAGTATAGATTCTCGCAGCTATGGCTACACCTTC
CASSIDSRSYGYTF
>-|TRBV27|TRBJ1-5|few
TGTGCCAGCAGTTGGGAGTCGGGAAATCAGCCCCAGCATTTT
CASSWESGNQPQHF
>TRBD2|TRBV9|TRBJ2-7|-
TGTGCCAGCAGCCCCGGGACTAGCTCATACTACGAGCAGTACTTC
CASSPGTSSYYEQYF
>-|TRBV2|TRBJ2-7|-
TGTGCCAGCAGTGAGAGGGTCTACGAGCAGTACTTC
CASSERVYEQYF
>-|TRBV2|TRBJ2-2|-
TGTGCCAGCAGGCCGCAGGGTCCCGGGGAGCTGTTTTTT
CASRPQGPGELFF
>TRBD1|TRBV7-9|TRBJ2-5|-
TGTTCCAGCAGCTCTAGACAGGGGTTGAGAGAGACCCAGTACTTC
CSSSSRQGLRETQYF
>-|TRBV29-1|TRBJ2-7|-
TGCAGCGTTGAGGAAGGAGATAGCTACGAGCAGTACTTC
CSVEEGDSYEQYF
>TRBD1|TRBV6-1|TRBJ2-7|-
TGTGCCAGCAGGGCAGACAGGGACTACGAGCAGTACTTC
CASRADRDYEQYF
>TRBD1|TRBV27|TRBJ1-5|-
TGTGCCAGCAGTTTGGGACAGGGCAATCAGCCCCAGCATTTT
CASSLGQGNQPQHF
>TRBD2|TRBV5-1|TRBJ2-2|-
TGCGCCAGCAGCCCACTAGCGGGAGGAGGGACCGGGGAGCTGTTTTTT
CASSPLAGGGTGELFF
>-|TRBV4-1|TRBJ1-5|-
TGCGCCAGCAGCCAAGGGGGGCAATCAAGCAATCAGCCCCAGCATTTT
CASSQGGQSSNQPQHF
>TRBD1|TRBV6-5|TRBJ2-7|-
TGTGCCAGCAGCGTCGGCACAGGGGGCTACGAGCAGTACTTC
CASSVGTGGYEQYF
>-|TRBV5-5|TRBJ1-4|-
TGTGCCAGCATCCCGGTGACATCAACTAATGAAAAACTGTTTTTT
CASIPVTSTNEKLFF
>-|TRBV6-1|TRBJ1-1|few
TGTGCCAGCGGGAAGCGGGGGTTCAACACTGAAGCTTTCTTT
CASGKRGFNTEAFF
>-|TRBV27|TRBJ2-5|-
TGTGCCAGCAGTTTACTTTCTCCGTTAGCGGAGGAAGAGACCCAGTACTTC
CASSLLSPLAEEETQYF
>-|TRBV9|TRBJ1-2|-
TGTGCCAGCAGCGTAGACCTTGGAAGGGGCTATGGCTACACCTTC
CASSVDLGRGYGYTF
>TRBD1|TRBV2|TRBJ1-2|-
TGTGCCAGCAGAGCACAGGGGACGTATTATGGCTACACCTTC
CASRAQGTYYGYTF
>-|TRBV27|TRBJ1-1|-
TGTGCCAGCAAAGACAGAATGAACACTGAAGCTTTCTTT
CASKDRMNTEAFF
>-|TRBV6-8|TRBJ1-2|-
TGTGCCAGCAGTCGGGACAAGGAGCGGGAGGATAACTATGGCTACACCTTC
CASSRDKEREDNYGYTF
>TRBD1|TRBV5-1|TRBJ1-1|-
TGCGCCAGCAGCAAGGACGGACAGGCGGGCACTGAAGCTTTCTTT
CASSKDGQAGTEAFF
>-|TRBV7-2|TRBJ1-2|-
TGTGCCAGCAGCTACCGTTCCCCTCCAGAGGGCACCTTC
CASSYRSPPEGTF
>TRBD2|TRBV4-1|TRBJ2-5|-
TGCGCCAGCAGCCAAGGTGCTAGCGGGAGGGTTTTAGAGACCCAGTACTTC
CASSQGASGRVLETQYF
>TRBD2|TRBV2|TRBJ2-7|-
TGTGCCAGCAGTGAAGGCTCTAGCGGGAGTGGATACGAGCAGTACTTC
CASSEGSSGSGYEQYF
>TRBD2|TRBV7-9|TRBJ2-7|few
TGTGCCAGCAGCTCCCTTAGCGGGAGTAGCGAGCAGTACTTC
CASSSLSGSSEQYF
>TRBD1|TRBV5-1|TRBJ1-2|-
TGCGCCAGCAATCCCGACAGGGGCGGCTATGGCTACACCTTC
CASNPDRGGYGYTF
>-|TRBV2|TRBJ1-1|-
TGTGCCAGCAGTCGGGACACTGAAGCTTTCTTT
CASSRDTEAFF
>-|TRBV5-1|TRBJ2-7|-
TGCGCCAGCAGCTTGGACCTCGGGACACCTTACGAGCAGTACTTC
CASSLDLGTPYEQYF
>TRBD1|TRBV2|TRBJ1-1|-
TGTGCCAGCAGGGCGGACAGGGGGGAGACTGAAGCTTTCTTT
CASRADRGETEAFF
>-|TRBV6-1|TRBJ2-7|few
TGTGCCAGCAGAGACAGTGAATCCTACGAGCAGTACTTC
CASRDSESYEQYF